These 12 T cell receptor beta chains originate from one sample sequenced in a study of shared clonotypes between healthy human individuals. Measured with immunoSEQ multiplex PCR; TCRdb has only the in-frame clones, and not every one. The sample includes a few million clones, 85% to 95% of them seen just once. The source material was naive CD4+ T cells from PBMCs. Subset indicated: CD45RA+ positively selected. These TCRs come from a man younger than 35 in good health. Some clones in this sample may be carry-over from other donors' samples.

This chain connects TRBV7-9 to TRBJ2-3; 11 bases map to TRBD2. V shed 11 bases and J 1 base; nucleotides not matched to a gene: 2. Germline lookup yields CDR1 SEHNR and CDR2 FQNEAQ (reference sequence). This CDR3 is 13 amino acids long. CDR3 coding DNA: TGTGCCGGTAGCGGGAGGGGCACAGATACGCAGTATTTT. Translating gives CAGSGRGTDTQYF.

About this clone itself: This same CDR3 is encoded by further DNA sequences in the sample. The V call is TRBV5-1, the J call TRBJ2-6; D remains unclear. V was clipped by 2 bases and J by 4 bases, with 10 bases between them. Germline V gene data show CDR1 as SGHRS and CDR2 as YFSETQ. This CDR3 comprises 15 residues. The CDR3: CASSLLGAGANVLTF. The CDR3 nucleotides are TGCGCCAGCAGCTTATTGGGCGCCGGGGCCAACGTCCTGACTTTC.

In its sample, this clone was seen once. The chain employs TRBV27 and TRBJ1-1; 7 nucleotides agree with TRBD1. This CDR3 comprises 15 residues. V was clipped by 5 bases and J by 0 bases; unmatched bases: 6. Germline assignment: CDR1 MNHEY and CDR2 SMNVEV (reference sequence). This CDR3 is CASSVGGTVNTEAFF. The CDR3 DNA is TGTGCCAGCAGTGTAGGGGGGACAGTGAACACTGAAGCTTTCTTT.

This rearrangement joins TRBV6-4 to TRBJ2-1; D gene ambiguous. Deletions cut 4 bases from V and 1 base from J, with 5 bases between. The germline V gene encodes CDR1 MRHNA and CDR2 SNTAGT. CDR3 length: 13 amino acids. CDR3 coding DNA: TGTGCCAGCAGTGCCGGATCCTACAATGAGCAGTTCTTC. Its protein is CASSAGSYNEQFF.

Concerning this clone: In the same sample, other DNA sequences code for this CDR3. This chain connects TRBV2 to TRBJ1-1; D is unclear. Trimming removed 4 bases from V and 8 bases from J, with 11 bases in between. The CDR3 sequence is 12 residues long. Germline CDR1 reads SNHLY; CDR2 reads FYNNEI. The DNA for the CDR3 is TGTGCCAGCAGTGGGGATGGAGGGGAAGCTTTCTTT. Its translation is CASSGDGGEAFF. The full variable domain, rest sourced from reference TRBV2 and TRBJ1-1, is EPEVTQTPSHQVTQMGQEVILRCVPISNHLYFYWYRQILGQKVEFLVSFYNNEISEKSEIFDDQFSVERPDGSNFTLKIRSTKLEDSAMYFCASSGDGGEAFFGQGTRLTVV.

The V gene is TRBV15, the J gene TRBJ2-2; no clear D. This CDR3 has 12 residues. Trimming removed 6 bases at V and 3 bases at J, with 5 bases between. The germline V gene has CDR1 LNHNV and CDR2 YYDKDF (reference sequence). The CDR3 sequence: CATSLHTGELFF. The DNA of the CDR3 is TGTGCCACCAGTTTACACACCGGGGAGCTGTTTTTT.

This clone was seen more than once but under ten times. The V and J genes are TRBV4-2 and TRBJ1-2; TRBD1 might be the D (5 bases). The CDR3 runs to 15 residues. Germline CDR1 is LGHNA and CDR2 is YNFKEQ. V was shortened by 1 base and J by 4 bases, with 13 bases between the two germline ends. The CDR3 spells CASSQVTNRSYGYTF. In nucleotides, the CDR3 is TGTGCCAGCAGCCAAGTGACTAACAGGAGCTATGGCTACACCTTC.

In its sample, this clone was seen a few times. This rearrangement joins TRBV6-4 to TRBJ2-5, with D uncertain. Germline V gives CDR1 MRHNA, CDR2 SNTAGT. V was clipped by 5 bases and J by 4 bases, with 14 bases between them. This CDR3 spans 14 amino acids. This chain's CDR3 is CASSTVVPGETQYF. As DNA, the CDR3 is TGTGCCAGCAGTACTGTGGTCCCGGGAGAGACCCAGTACTTC.

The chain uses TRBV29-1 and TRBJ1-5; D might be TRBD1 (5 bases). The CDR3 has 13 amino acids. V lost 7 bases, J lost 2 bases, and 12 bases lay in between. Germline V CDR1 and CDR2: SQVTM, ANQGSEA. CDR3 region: CSAQEGGNQPQHF. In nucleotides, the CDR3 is TGCAGCGCCCAGGAAGGGGGCAATCAGCCCCAGCATTTT.

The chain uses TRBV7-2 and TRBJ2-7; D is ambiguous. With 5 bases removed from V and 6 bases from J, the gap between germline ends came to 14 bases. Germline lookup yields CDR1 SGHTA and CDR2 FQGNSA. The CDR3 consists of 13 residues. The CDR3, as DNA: TGTGCCAGCAGCACAGACGGTTGGGGCGAGCAGTACTTC. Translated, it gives CASSTDGWGEQYF.

This CDR3 is CASSLVSGFITEAFF. CDR3 nucleotides: TGCGCCAGCAGCTTGGTTTCAGGCTTTATCACTGAAGCTTTCTTT. The chain is built from TRBV5-1 and TRBJ1-1, with no clear D. CDR1 is SGHRS, CDR2 YFSETQ, per germline. CDR3 length: 15 residues. With 0 bases removed from V and 4 bases from J, the gap between germline ends came to 13 bases.

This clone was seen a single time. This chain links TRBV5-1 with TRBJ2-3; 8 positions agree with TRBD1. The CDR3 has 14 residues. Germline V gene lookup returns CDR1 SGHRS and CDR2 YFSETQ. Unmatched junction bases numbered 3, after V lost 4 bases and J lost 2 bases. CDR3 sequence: CASSRDRTTDTQYF. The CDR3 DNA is TGCGCCAGCAGCCGGGACAGGACCACAGATACGCAGTATTTT.